This T cell receptor (beta chain) derives from a study of breast tumors, draining lymph nodes, adjacent tissues. The CDR3 length is 14 residues. CDR1 and CDR2 from the germline V gene are DFQATT and SNEGSKA (reference sequence). V was shortened by 0 bases and J by 6 bases, with 14 bases between the two germline ends. Axillary draining lymph nodes of breast cancer patients supplied the node samples. Regarding the study as a whole: Tumor TCR diversity was below lymph nodes but above nontumor tissue.

This clonotype was seen repeatedly, ten times or more. Its antigen is unidentified. TCRdb itself ran the multiplex PCR reads through MiXCR, one entry per CDR3 protein. The profile covers around 250,000 distinct CDR3 sequences, with 30% to 35% appearing a single time and 3% to 4% taken by the ten largest. The chain joins TRBV20-1 to TRBJ1-2; D possibly corresponds to TRBD1 (5 bases). The sample consisted of axillary lymph node tissue. The receptor comes from a female donor with breast cancer. Some clones in this sample may be carry-over from other donors' samples. CDR3 in DNA: TGCAGTGCTAGAGACCCAAAAGGCAGGGATGGCTACACCTTC. Protein: CSARDPKGRDGYTF.